The rows below give T cell receptor beta chains drawn from one sample of a study of T cell repertoires in cytomegalovirus infection. Each CDR3 protein is one row after TCRdb ran MiXCR on the reads. The repertoire includes approximately 320,000 distinct CDR3 sequences, more than 8% of them detected once, and approximately 4.7% sits in the top ten. Sequencing was done on a sample of PBMCs. The receptors originated from a human donor in good health (CMV status not recorded). Some clones in this sample may be carry-over from other donors' samples. Both conserved end residues are part of each CDR3. D genes are given only for firm matches. Some rows have no size entry. The others give once, few or many, or a class for an expanded clone.

clone_size	j_call	v_call	d_call	cdr3_length	cdr3_nt	cdr3_aa
NA	TRBJ2-7	TRBV7-2	TRBD1	14	TGTGCCAGCAGCGAAGGGACAGGTCTACGAGGGCAGTACTTC	CASSEGTGLRGQYF
NA	TRBJ2-1	TRBV4-1	TRBD2	19	TGCGCCAGCAGCACCCTGTTTGGAGGGACTAGCGGTTATTACAATGAGCAGTTCTTC	CASSTLFGGTSGYYNEQFF
many	TRBJ2-7	TRBV10-3	TRBD1	14	TGTGCCATCAGCCCGGGACAGGGACCCTACGAGCAGTACTTC	CAISPGQGPYEQYF
NA	TRBJ2-7	TRBV24-1	TRBD1	15	TGTGCCACCAGTGACCTGACAGGGTTTGTCTACGAGCAGTACTTC	CATSDLTGFVYEQYF
many	TRBJ2-7	TRBV7-2	NA	15	TGTGCCAGCAGCTTAGCGGCAGGACTTCTCTACGAGCAGTACTTC	CASSLAAGLLYEQYF
NA	TRBJ2-1	TRBV7-3	TRBD2	17	TGTGCCAGCAGCTCAGCCAAGACTAGCGGGGGGTACAATGAGCAGTTCTTC	CASSSAKTSGGYNEQFF
many	TRBJ2-3	TRBV7-2	TRBD2	16	TGTGCCAGCAGCTTAGTCGGAGCGGGGGCACGGGATACGCAGTATTTT	CASSLVGAGARDTQYF
NA	TRBJ2-7	TRBV28	NA	14	TGTGCCAGCAGTTTATCCCCACGGAACTACGAGCAGTACTTC	CASSLSPRNYEQYF
few	TRBJ1-2	TRBV7-3	NA	19	TGTGCCAGCAGCTCCCCTCAGGCGGGGGACACCAAGAAGAACTATGGCTACACCTTC	CASSSPQAGDTKKNYGYTF
many	TRBJ1-4	TRBV7-3	TRBD1	13	TGTGCCAGCAGCATGGACAGGGGCGAAAAACTGTTTTTT	CASSMDRGEKLFF
NA	TRBJ2-5	TRBV7-8	TRBD1	19	TGTGCCATCCTCCCCTCAGAGCCCCAGGACAGGGCCTATCAAGAGACCCAGTACTTC	CAILPSEPQDRAYQETQYF
many	TRBJ2-1	TRBV12-5	TRBD2	17	TGTGCTAGTGCCCGCGGGAGGGCCCTCGGACCCAACAGTGAGCAGTTCTTC	CASARGRALGPNSEQFF
many	TRBJ1-5	TRBV7-2	TRBD1	18	TGTGCCAGCAGCTTAGATTCGGGGAGACAGGGGGCTGATCAGCCCCAGCATTTT	CASSLDSGRQGADQPQHF
NA	TRBJ2-3	TRBV28	NA	15	TGTGCCAGCAGTTCCCGACAGGCTTACACAGATACGCAGTATTTT	CASSSRQAYTDTQYF
NA	TRBJ1-5	TRBV7-8	NA	13	TGTGCCAGCAGCCCGCGGACGGGTCTGCCCCAGCATTTT	CASSPRTGLPQHF
NA	TRBJ2-1	TRBV10-3	NA	12	TGTGCCATCAGTGAGTTCTACAATGAGCAGTTCTTC	CAISEFYNEQFF
few	TRBJ1-1	TRBV5-4	NA	14	TGTGCCAGCAGCTCGGGGACAACAGGGACTGAAGCTTTCTTT	CASSSGTTGTEAFF
many	TRBJ2-1	TRBV28	TRBD2	16	TGTGCCAGCAGTTTATGGGGACTAGCGGGAGGAAATGAGCAGTTCTTC	CASSLWGLAGGNEQFF
many	TRBJ2-2	TRBV7-2	NA	12	TGTGCCAGCAGCCCGAAAGTCGGGGAGCTGTTTTTT	CASSPKVGELFF
many	TRBJ2-1	TRBV7-2	NA	14	TGTGCCAGCAGCCTGCGGACAAAGAGGAATGAGCAGTTCTTC	CASSLRTKRNEQFF
many	TRBJ2-3	TRBV7-2	TRBD2	16	TGTGCCAGCAGCTTAAAAGCGGGGTTAAACACAGATACGCAGTATTTT	CASSLKAGLNTDTQYF
many	TRBJ1-4	TRBV15	NA	16	TGTGCCACCAGCAGGCAGATACGGAGCGGGGTTCAAAAACTGTTTTTT	CATSRQIRSGVQKLFF
many	TRBJ2-7	TRBV2	NA	12	TGTGCCAGCAGTGAAGCGGCTTACGAGCAGTACTTC	CASSEAAYEQYF
NA	TRBJ2-7	TRBV4-3	NA	16	TGCGCCAGCAGCCCAAGCGTTTCCAGAAAGATCTACGAGCAGTACTTC	CASSPSVSRKIYEQYF
NA	TRBJ1-5	TRBV19	TRBD1	14	TGTGCCACCGGGACAGAACTCAGCAATCAGCCCCAGCATTTT	CATGTELSNQPQHF
few	TRBJ2-1	TRBV5-6	NA	16	TGTGCCAGCAGCTCTGCGGGGCAGGGGTCCTTCCGGGAGCAGTTCTTC	CASSSAGQGSFREQFF
many	TRBJ2-3	TRBV7-2	NA	16	TGTGCCAGCAGCTTGTTTCGGGCGGGACGTACAGATACGCAGTATTTT	CASSLFRAGRTDTQYF
NA	TRBJ2-2	TRBV10-1	TRBD1	16	TGCGCCAGCAGTGTTGGGACAGGGAGGAACACCGGGGAGCTGTTTTTT	CASSVGTGRNTGELFF
NA	TRBJ1-4	TRBV4-3	NA	15	TGCGCCAGCAGCCAAGATCTGGGGACTAATGAAAAACTGTTTTTT	CASSQDLGTNEKLFF
many	TRBJ2-4	TRBV6-1	NA	14	TGTGCCAGCAATTGGGGGGCCGAAAGGGGTATTCAGTACTTC	CASNWGAERGIQYF
few	TRBJ2-3	TRBV7-9	NA	13	TGTGCCAGCAGCCGCCCGGCCACAGATACGCAGTATTTT	CASSRPATDTQYF
NA	TRBJ1-3	TRBV27	NA	17	TGTGCCAGCAGTTTCAGGCCCCAGGGTTTGGCTGGAAACACCATATATTTT	CASSFRPQGLAGNTIYF
many	TRBJ2-2	TRBV19	NA	14	TGTGCCAGTGCCCGCGGGACAGCCACCGGGGAGCTGTTTTTT	CASARGTATGELFF
few	TRBJ1-1	TRBV19	NA	14	TGTGCCAGTAGAAGGGAGCCCGCGGGGACTGAAGCTTTCTTT	CASRREPAGTEAFF
many	TRBJ2-7	TRBV7-2	NA	18	TGTGCCAGCAGCTTAATGAACCCGGGATTTCTTAGCTCCTACGAGCAGTACTTC	CASSLMNPGFLSSYEQYF
NA	TRBJ2-5	TRBV7-3	NA	15	TGTGCCAGCAGCTTAAGAGTGGGTAGCCATGAGACCCAGTACTTC	CASSLRVGSHETQYF
NA	TRBJ2-3	TRBV20-1	TRBD2	18	TGCAGTGCTAGGTCGAGCGGGAGATCAGCCCTACGCACAGATACGCAGTATTTT	CSARSSGRSALRTDTQYF
NA	TRBJ1-1	TRBV7-8	NA	16	TGTGCCAGCAGTCTCGCCACGGGGAAGGGTACCACTGAAGCTTTCTTT	CASSLATGKGTTEAFF
NA	TRBJ1-1	TRBV7-8	NA	12	TGTGCCAGCAGTCCTGTGGTCGTGGAAGCTTTCTTT	CASSPVVVEAFF
NA	TRBJ2-5	TRBV20-1	NA	14	TGCAGTGCTAGAGATTGGGGGGATCTGGAGACCCAGTACTTC	CSARDWGDLETQYF
few	TRBJ1-4	TRBV20-1	NA	13	TGCAGTGCTTCAGAGGGCGTCAATGAAAAACTGTTTTTT	CSASEGVNEKLFF
NA	TRBJ1-2	TRBV10-3	TRBD1	13	TGTGCCATCAGTGAGGGACAGGCCTATGGCTACACCTTC	CAISEGQAYGYTF
NA	TRBJ2-7	TRBV20-1	NA	13	TGCAGTGCCGCAGGGGCTGCCTCCTACGAGCAGTACTTC	CSAAGAASYEQYF
many	TRBJ1-5	TRBV7-6	NA	16	TGTGCCAGCAGCTTAAGGGCAGGCGGAAGAGAACAGCCCCAGCATTTT	CASSLRAGGREQPQHF
few	TRBJ2-1	TRBV7-2	TRBD2	15	TGTGCCAGCAGCTTAGACCATAGCGGGGGTGGGGAGCAGTTCTTC	CASSLDHSGGGEQFF
many	TRBJ2-1	TRBV7-2	NA	15	TGTGCCAGCAGATTAGGAACAGGTTACTACAATGAGCAGTTCTTC	CASRLGTGYYNEQFF
NA	TRBJ2-7	TRBV6-2/TRBV6-3	NA	12	TGTGCCAGCAGTTACTTCCCCTACGAGCAGTACTTC	CASSYFPYEQYF
few	TRBJ2-5	TRBV20-1	NA	14	TGCAGTGCTCGCGGACTAGGGGGGCAAGAGACCCAGTACTTC	CSARGLGGQETQYF
NA	TRBJ2-3	TRBV24-1	TRBD2	14	TGTGCCACCAGTGAAAGCGGGGGGACAGATACGCAGTATTTT	CATSESGGTDTQYF
NA	TRBJ1-3	TRBV11-2	NA	14	TGTGCCAGCAGCACCAGGAGCGGAGGAAACACCATATATTTT	CASSTRSGGNTIYF
many	TRBJ2-7	TRBV4-2	TRBD2	19	TGTGCCAGCAGCCAGTGGGGACTAGCGGGGGGCTCCCTCGTCCACGAGCAGTACTTC	CASSQWGLAGGSLVHEQYF
NA	TRBJ2-2	TRBV5-4	TRBD1	16	TGTGCCAGCAGCTTGAGGACAGGGGGTCACACCGGGGAGCTGTTTTTT	CASSLRTGGHTGELFF
NA	TRBJ2-5	TRBV19	TRBD2	13	TGTGCCAGTAGTCCGGGGGGGGCAGAGACCCAGTACTTC	CASSPGGAETQYF